This T cell receptor beta chain was identified in a study of STAT3 mutations in large granular lymphocyte leukemia. General observations from the study: At least one immunodominant TCR beta clonotype appeared in every T-cell large granular lymphocyte leukemia patient. A small but highly pathogenic clone may have been missed. Sampling intervals varied between patients and samples.

To note about this clone: Its antigen is not identified.

Average productive template count per sample was about 40,000. Clones were sequenced by immunoSEQ multiplex PCR, and TCRdb holds only the in-frame ones, with some missing. Of about 42,000 clones listed, around 80% are singletons. CDR3 length: 13 amino acids. From germline, CDR1 is SNHLY and CDR2 FYNNEI. Trimming removed 4 bases at V and 4 bases at J, with 10 bases between. This chain connects TRBV2 to TRBJ1-1; possibly TRBD1 for D (5 bases). Material: PBMCs. This clonotype was sampled from a human donor with T large granular lymphocyte leukemia. Some clones in this sample may be carry-over from other donors' samples. CDR3 protein: CASSARGLTEAFF. The CDR3 DNA reads TGTGCCAGCAGTGCTCGGGGCCTCACTGAAGCTTTCTTT. Based on the CDR3 plus reference TRBV2 and TRBJ1-1, the full variable domain is EPEVTQTPSHQVTQMGQEVILRCVPISNHLYFYWYRQILGQKVEFLVSFYNNEISEKSEIFDDQFSVERPDGSNFTLKIRSTKLEDSAMYFCASSARGLTEAFFGQGTRLTVV.